These T cell receptor beta chains were read from a single sample in a study of blood T cell repertoires in COVID-19. Libraries were prepared by immunoSEQ multiplex PCR; TCRdb keeps only in-frame clonotypes and omits some of them. Of 50,000 or so clones detected, nearly 85% appear once; the ten largest clones hold around 15%. The sample was peripheral blood. The receptors were gathered from a middle-aged man with acute or convalescent COVID-19. The conserved cysteine and the conserved F or W are not part of the CDR3 here. Each record gives: V gene, CDR3 protein.

TRBV2	ASNRRGDTQY
TRBV30	ALYRPPLNTEAF
TRBV9	ASSSPQGTLNSPLH
TRBV13	ASSFGGELF
TRBV27	ASSYSRINYGYT
TRBV6-5	ASSTRDTIY
TRBV11-2	ASILRGNTGELF
TRBV9	ASSVEVGDRGSKNIQY
TRBV24-1	ATSRASGGTDTQY
TRBV6-1	ASSVDRGSNSNQPQH
TRBV5-1	ASSLSRAEQF
TRBV27	ASSYNGFSNTEAF
TRBV7-9	ASSSPRGSNEKLF
TRBV3-1/TRBV3-2	ASSQADNEQF
TRBV2	ASSETGPYGYT
TRBV5-1	ASSLEQQTDTQY
TRBV6-2/TRBV6-3	ASTPTGVFTDTQY
TRBV19	ASDQGSSGYT
TRBV24-1	ATSGGTGNQPQH
TRBV5-1	ASSSRHHLEAF
TRBV28	ASSLIGAAYGYT
TRBV24-1	ATSGGPGTEAF
TRBV30	AWALSNQPQH
TRBV27	ASSKNGTPNYGYT
TRBV19	ASSILGSGGLNTGELF
TRBV7-9	ASSEGTGGEETQY
TRBV7-2	ASSPRQNYGYT
TRBV19	ASGKDSPNTEAF
TRBV10-3	AISESGVHSGNTIY
TRBV19	ATNSGTGVNEQY
TRBV6-2/TRBV6-3	ASSYQQGWELF
TRBV7-9	ASRNTGGESPLH
TRBV7-9	ASGLSLDTQY
TRBV5-7	ASSVPAGVGNQPQH
TRBV6-5	ASRGTLNTIY